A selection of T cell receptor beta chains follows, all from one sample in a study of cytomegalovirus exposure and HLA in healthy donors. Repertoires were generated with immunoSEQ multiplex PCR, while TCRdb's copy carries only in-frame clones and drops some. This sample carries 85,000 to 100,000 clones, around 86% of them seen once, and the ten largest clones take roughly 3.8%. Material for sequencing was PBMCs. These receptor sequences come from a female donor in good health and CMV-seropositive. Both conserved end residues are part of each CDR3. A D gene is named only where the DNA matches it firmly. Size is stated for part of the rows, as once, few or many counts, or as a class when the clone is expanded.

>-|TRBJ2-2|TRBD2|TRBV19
TGTGCCAGTAGTATTCAAGCGGGGGCGAACACCGGGGAGCTGTTTTTT
CASSIQAGANTGELFF
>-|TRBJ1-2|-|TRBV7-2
TGTGCCAGCAGTCCAGGGAATAGAGACTATGGCTACACCTTC
CASSPGNRDYGYTF
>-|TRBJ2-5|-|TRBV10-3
TGTGCCATCAGTGAGTCTCGTCAGGGGGAGGCCGTGACCCAGTACTTC
CAISESRQGEAVTQYF
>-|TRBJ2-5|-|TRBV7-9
TGTGCCAGCAGCTTAGTCGAGACGGGGGGCGGAGAGACCCAGTACTTC
CASSLVETGGGETQYF
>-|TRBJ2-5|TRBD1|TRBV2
TGTGCCAGCATGAGCCCCGACAGGGGGTATCAAGAGACCCAGTACTTC
CASMSPDRGYQETQYF
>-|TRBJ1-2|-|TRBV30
TGTGCCTGGAGCGCAGGGTCCTATGGCTACACCTTC
CAWSAGSYGYTF
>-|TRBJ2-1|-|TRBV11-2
TGTGCCAGCAGCCCACTGGGCGACAGAAGGGATGAGCAGTTCTTC
CASSPLGDRRDEQFF
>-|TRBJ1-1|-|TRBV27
TGTGCCAGCAGTCCCCGCCAGGTAAACACTGAAGCTTTCTTT
CASSPRQVNTEAFF
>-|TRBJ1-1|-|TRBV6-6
TGTGCCAGCAGTTACCGGGTGAACACTGAAGCTTTCTTT
CASSYRVNTEAFF
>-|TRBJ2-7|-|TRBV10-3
TGTGCCATCAGTGAGAACCTCTACGAGCAGTACTTC
CAISENLYEQYF
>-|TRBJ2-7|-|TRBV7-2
TGTGCCAGCAGCTTCGGGGGGCAGGGCGGGGACGAGCAGTACTTC
CASSFGGQGGDEQYF
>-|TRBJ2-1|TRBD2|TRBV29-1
TGCAGCGTTAAGGGACTAGCGGGGGTTAACAATGAGCAGTTCTTC
CSVKGLAGVNNEQFF
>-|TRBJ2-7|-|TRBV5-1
TGCGCCAGCAGCTCATATAGCCCCAACGAGCAGTACTTC
CASSSYSPNEQYF
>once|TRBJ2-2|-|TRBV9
TGTGCCAGCAGCGGGCCTGCAGGGAACACCGGGGAGCTGTTTTTT
CASSGPAGNTGELFF
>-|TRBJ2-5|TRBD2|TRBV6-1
TGTGCCAGCAGAAGGACTAGCGGGTACCGGGAGACCCAGTACTTC
CASRRTSGYRETQYF
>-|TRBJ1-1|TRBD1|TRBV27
TGTGCCAGCAGCTACAGGGGAGTAAACACTGAAGCTTTCTTT
CASSYRGVNTEAFF
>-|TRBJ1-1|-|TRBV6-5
TGTGCCAGCAGTTACCTTACTCCTGCTAACACTGAAGCTTTCTTT
CASSYLTPANTEAFF
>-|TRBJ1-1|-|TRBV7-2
TGTGCCAGCAGCCGCCCCTCAGCTGAAGCTTTCTTT
CASSRPSAEAFF
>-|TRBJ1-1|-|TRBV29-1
TGCAGCGTTGAATCGGGGAACACTGAAGCTTTCTTT
CSVESGNTEAFF
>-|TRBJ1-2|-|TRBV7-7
TGTGCTAGCAGCTTAGCGGAAAAAACGGCGGGGGTTTGCTATGGCTACACCTTC
CASSLAEKTAGVCYGYTF
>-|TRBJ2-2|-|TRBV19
TGTGCCAGTAGTAGCGGGGCGAACACCGGGGAGCTGTTTTTT
CASSSGANTGELFF
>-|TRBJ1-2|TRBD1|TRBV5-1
TGCGCCAGCAGCGAACAGGGGCAGGGCTACACCTTC
CASSEQGQGYTF
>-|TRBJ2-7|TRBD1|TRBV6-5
TGTGCCAGCAGCCGTGGACAGGGGGAATACGAGCAGTACTTC
CASSRGQGEYEQYF
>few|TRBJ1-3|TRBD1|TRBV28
TGTGCCAGTTCGACAGGGGGCTGGGGAAACACCATATATTTT
CASSTGGWGNTIYF
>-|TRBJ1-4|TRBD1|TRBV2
TGTGCCAGCAGCCCCGGGACAGGGCGCGAAAAACTGTTTTTT
CASSPGTGREKLFF
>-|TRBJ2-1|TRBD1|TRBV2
TGTGCCAGCAGGCAGACCGGGACAGGGAGTGAGCAGTTCTTC
CASRQTGTGSEQFF
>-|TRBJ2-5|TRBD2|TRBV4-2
TGTGCCAGCAGCCAAGATCGGGGGGGCCAAGAGACCCAGTACTTC
CASSQDRGGQETQYF
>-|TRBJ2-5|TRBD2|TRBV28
TGTGCCATCCACCGGGGGGGGCAACACAGAGAGACCCAGTACTTC
CAIHRGGQHRETQYF
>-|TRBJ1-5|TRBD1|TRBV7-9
TGTGCCAGCAGCTTCGGGACAGGGATTGGCAATCAGCCCCAGCATTTT
CASSFGTGIGNQPQHF
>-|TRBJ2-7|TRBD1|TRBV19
TGTGCCAGTAGTCCAGGGACAGGCGGCACCTACGAGCAGTACTTC
CASSPGTGGTYEQYF
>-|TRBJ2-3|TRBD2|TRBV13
TGTGCCAGCAGCTCACGGGCGGGGGACACAGATACGCAGTATTTT
CASSSRAGDTDTQYF
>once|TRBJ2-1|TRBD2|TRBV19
TGTGCCAGTAGTATAGCCGTGGGGTTACTAGCGTCTTCCTACAATGAGCAGTTCTTC
CASSIAVGLLASSYNEQFF